This T cell receptor (beta chain) was captured in a study of T cells in Graves' hyperthyroidism and ophthalmopathy. Germline CDR1 and CDR2: MNHEY and SMNVEV (reference sequence). The CDR3 spans 14 residues. V lost 5 bases and J lost 3, with 11 bases in between. This clonotype was observed many times. RNA transcripts gave rise to amplified TCR beta CDR3 regions. In the first-round RT-PCR of the TCR CDR3, the HTBI primer set was used. Using its own MiXCR run on the multiplex PCR reads, TCRdb lists one record per CDR3 protein. Of 300,000 to 350,000 distinct CDR3 sequences listed, approximately 14% are singletons. On the basis of clinical symptoms, serum thyroxine and TRAb, thyroid ultrasound and orbital computed tomography, diagnoses were made.

The sequence was obtained from a woman aged 25 to 39 with Graves' hyperthyroidism. The rearrangement uses TRBV27 and TRBJ1-5; D gene uncertain. Sequencing input: blood. CDR3 in amino acids: CASSVSGFNQPQHF. CDR3 bases: TGTGCCAGCAGTGTTTCGGGTTTCAATCAGCCCCAGCATTTT.